The clone carrying this TCR beta chain was observed at least ten times. The antigen is unknown. The germline V and J ends were trimmed by 2 bases and 1 base, with 2 bases remaining between them. There are 11 residues in the CDR3. Per germline, CDR1 DFQATT and CDR2 SNEGSKA (reference sequence). The data were obtained in a study of identical twins. Whole-study findings and limits: The models systematically underestimated how much out-of-frame TCR alpha was shared in monozygotic twins.

Each cDNA held unique molecular identifiers, and template switching gave it a universal primer site. MiXCR was run by TCRdb on the 5' RACE reads, yielding one entry per CDR3 protein. The data contain roughly 540,000 distinct CDR3 sequences, 20% to 25% of them singletons. The same data also went into a second study, on T cells expressing NK-cell markers. That paper adds: Several of the experiments relied on an anti-gamma-delta TCR antibody so that only alpha-beta TCR T cells were sorted. A few donors' CD3+CD56-NKG2C+ cells were dominated by the same clonotypes.

The receptor was derived from a young woman in good health. The chain couples TRBV20-1 to TRBJ1-1; D is unresolved. The sequencing input was CD4+ T cells sorted from blood. In nucleotides, the CDR3 is TGCAGTGCTAGAAGGAACACTGAAGCTTTCTTT. Protein product: CSARRNTEAFF.